Listed below are T cell receptor beta chains from one sample, sequenced in a study of shared clonotypes between healthy human individuals. Here immunoSEQ multiplex PCR was the method, and the copy in TCRdb shows in-frame clones only, minus some. The sample consists of about 2.1 million clones, roughly 95% of them appearing once. Input material: naive CD8+ T cells from PBMCs. These receptor sequences come from a man aged 18 to 30 in good health. Some clones in this sample may be carry-over from other donors' samples. CDR3s include the opening cysteine and the closing phenylalanine or tryptophan. A D gene is named only where the DNA matches it firmly. Expanded clones get a size class; other rows say once, few or many, or leave the size out.

TRBV6-5	14	few	.	TRBJ1-2	CASSYSGAWDGYTF	TGTGCCAGCAGTTACTCAGGCGCTTGGGATGGCTACACCTTC
TRBV6-5	14	once	TRBD1	TRBJ2-7	CASSYSGGMVEQYF	TGTGCCAGCAGTTACTCAGGGGGCATGGTCGAGCAGTACTTC
TRBV7-9	18	.	TRBD1	TRBJ2-6	CASSLPGQVISGANVLTF	TGTGCCAGCAGCCTTCCCGGACAGGTTATCTCTGGGGCCAACGTCCTGACTTTC
TRBV29-1	14	.	.	TRBJ2-7	CSVEDRGPYYEQYF	TGCAGCGTTGAAGATCGAGGGCCTTACTACGAGCAGTACTTC
TRBV28	12	.	.	TRBJ1-2	CASSKTGHGYTF	TGTGCCAGCAGTAAGACAGGCCATGGCTACACCTTC
TRBV7-8	15	.	.	TRBJ2-5	CASSWGPGRKETQYF	TGTGCCAGCAGCTGGGGCCCTGGACGGAAAGAGACCCAGTACTTC
TRBV6-5	15	.	TRBD2	TRBJ2-1	CASRLGRGVTHEQFF	TGTGCCAGCAGATTGGGCCGGGGGGTTACACATGAGCAGTTCTTC
TRBV7-9	13	.	.	TRBJ2-7	CASSPTASYEQYF	TGTGCCAGCAGCCCGACCGCCTCCTACGAGCAGTACTTC
TRBV27	16	.	TRBD1	TRBJ1-1	CASSPMTGALNTEAFF	TGTGCCAGCAGTCCTATGACAGGGGCGTTGAACACTGAAGCTTTCTTT
TRBV28	12	.	.	TRBJ1-3	CASSLNANTIYF	TGTGCCAGCAGTTTAAATGCGAACACCATATATTTT
TRBV6-1	13	.	.	TRBJ2-7	CASSDRTNYEQYF	TGTGCCAGCAGTGACCGGACAAACTACGAGCAGTACTTC
TRBV5-6	15	.	TRBD2	TRBJ2-1	CASSLSGGPSNEQFF	TGTGCCAGCAGCTTGTCGGGAGGGCCGAGCAATGAGCAGTTCTTC
TRBV6-1	15	.	.	TRBJ2-6	CASSEAISGANVLTF	TGTGCCAGCAGTGAAGCGATCTCTGGGGCCAACGTCCTGACTTTC
TRBV25-1	14	.	TRBD2	TRBJ2-7	CASSFGEGAYEQYF	TGTGCCAGCAGTTTTGGGGAGGGCGCCTACGAGCAGTACTTC
TRBV5-1	16	.	.	TRBJ2-1	CASSLAGGRVDNEQFF	TGCGCCAGCAGCTTGGCCGGCGGACGGGTGGACAATGAGCAGTTCTTC
TRBV11-2	14	.	.	TRBJ2-7	CASSLDGGLAEQYF	TGTGCCAGCAGCTTAGATGGCGGATTAGCAGAGCAGTACTTC
TRBV29-1	13	.	.	TRBJ2-1	CSVRPDPYNEQFF	TGCAGCGTTCGGCCGGACCCATACAATGAGCAGTTCTTC
TRBV9	13	.	.	TRBJ2-1	CASSPLQEHEQFF	TGTGCCAGCAGCCCCCTTCAGGAACATGAGCAGTTCTTC
TRBV29-1	11	.	.	TRBJ2-3	CSGSEGDTQYF	TGCAGCGGGAGTGAGGGGGATACGCAGTATTTT
TRBV28	15	.	.	TRBJ2-1	CASSLTQSSYNEQFF	TGTGCCAGCAGTTTGACACAGAGCTCCTACAATGAGCAGTTCTTC
TRBV5-1	13	.	.	TRBJ1-1	CASSLVAETEAFF	TGCGCCAGCAGCTTGGTCGCGGAGACTGAAGCTTTCTTT
TRBV5-1	16	.	TRBD1	TRBJ2-7	CASSPRTGTETYEQYF	TGCGCCAGCAGCCCGCGGACCGGGACAGAAACCTACGAGCAGTACTTC
TRBV7-3	11	few	.	TRBJ2-1	CASSLHNEQFF	TGTGCCAGCAGCTTGCACAATGAGCAGTTCTTC
TRBV27	16	.	TRBD2	TRBJ2-3	CASRALAGISTDTQYF	TGTGCCAGCCGCGCTCTAGCGGGGATTAGCACAGATACGCAGTATTTT
TRBV4-2	16	once	TRBD1	TRBJ2-7	CASSQSYRGPSYEQYF	TGTGCCAGCAGCCAGAGTTACAGGGGCCCATCCTACGAGCAGTACTTC
TRBV4-2	13	.	.	TRBJ1-3	CASSQDIRNTIYF	TGTGCCAGCAGCCAAGATATCAGAAACACCATATATTTT
TRBV18	14	.	.	TRBJ2-7	CASSPGTATYEQYF	TGTGCCAGCTCACCAGGGACTGCTACCTACGAGCAGTACTTC
TRBV5-6	15	.	.	TRBJ2-1	CASSLSGSSYNEQFF	TGTGCCAGCAGCTTATCAGGGAGCTCCTACAATGAGCAGTTCTTC
TRBV7-2	14	.	.	TRBJ2-7	CASSARDTPYEQYF	TGTGCCAGCAGCGCCCGGGACACTCCCTACGAGCAGTACTTC
TRBV2	12	once	.	TRBJ2-2	CASGTGTGELFF	TGTGCCAGCGGCACAGGGACCGGGGAGCTGTTTTTT
TRBV12-2	15	.	.	TRBJ1-3	CASRLPEGQGNTIYF	TGTGCAAGTCGCTTACCCGAAGGACAGGGGAACACCATATATTTT
TRBV7-9	12	.	.	TRBJ1-1	CASSPSTGGAFF	TGTGCCAGCAGCCCCTCGACGGGTGGAGCTTTCTTT
TRBV9	16	.	.	TRBJ1-4	CASSVDREATNEKLFF	TGTGCCAGCAGCGTAGACAGGGAAGCAACTAATGAAAAACTGTTTTTT
TRBV19	14	.	.	TRBJ2-5	CASSSAKGRETQYF	TGTGCCAGTAGTAGCGCGAAGGGACGAGAGACCCAGTACTTC
TRBV28	16	.	TRBD2	TRBJ2-1	CASATRGVSSYNEQFF	TGTGCCAGCGCAACTCGGGGGGTTAGCTCCTACAATGAGCAGTTCTTC
TRBV5-4	17	.	.	TRBJ2-7	CASTPSVISGSSYEQYF	TGTGCCAGCACGCCATCCGTCATTAGCGGCAGCTCCTACGAGCAGTACTTC